The clone carrying this T cell receptor (beta chain) was seen only a few times. The sample comes from a study of blood T cell repertoires in COVID-19. The overall study: In each case, the material was cDNA or gDNA derived from T cells, B-cell-depleted T cells, or PBMCs.

Profiling relied on immunoSEQ multiplex PCR, and the TCRdb table lists in-frame clones only, not all of them. The sample shows around 250,000 clones, approximately 85% of them seen only once. Each participant's cohort was designated according to participant-reported clinical history. CDR3 length equals 13 residues. Trimming shortened V by 3 bases and J by 6 bases, and 8 bases separated the two germline ends. Germline values: CDR1 SGHDN, CDR2 FVKESK. This chain uses TRBV14 with TRBJ2-2, with D maybe TRBD2 (5 bases). The TCR sequence derives from a woman between 45 and 65 years old with acute COVID-19. Sequenced material: PBMCs or T cells enriched from blood (not recorded which). CDR3 protein: CASSQLRAGELFF. The DNA for the CDR3 is TGTGCCAGCAGCCAGCTGAGGGCCGGGGAGCTGTTTTTT.